This is a list of T cell receptor beta chains from one sample in a study of control samples from healthy donors and cancer patients. Measured with immunoSEQ multiplex PCR; TCRdb has only the in-frame clones, and not every one. The sample holds 120,000 or so clones; roughly 87% are singletons and the top ten take roughly 1.9%. The sequenced material came from blood. All receptors come from a man aged 18-30 years in good health. CDR3s leave out the opening cysteine and the closing phenylalanine or tryptophan. Fields, in order: V gene, J gene, CDR3 protein.

>TRBV15|TRBJ1-4
ATSRGGKTNEKLF
>TRBV5-1|TRBJ2-2
ASSSGPNTGELF
>TRBV5-1|TRBJ2-5
ASSHTGARHQETQY
>TRBV6-5|TRBJ2-1
ASRPRVVAGNEQF
>TRBV7-9|TRBJ2-2
ASSLGELF
>TRBV5-4|TRBJ1-2
ASSPWTGGRYGYT
>TRBV12-5|TRBJ2-2
ASGPSFRELF
>TRBV6-4|TRBJ2-7
ASSESGGPSYEQY
>TRBV5-1|TRBJ1-5
ASSLEGSDSNQPQH
>TRBV30|TRBJ2-7
AWGGTNYEQY
>TRBV18|TRBJ2-1
ASSLTLSPWTVPSSYNEQF
>TRBV6-6|TRBJ2-7
ASNGWGGVSSYEQY